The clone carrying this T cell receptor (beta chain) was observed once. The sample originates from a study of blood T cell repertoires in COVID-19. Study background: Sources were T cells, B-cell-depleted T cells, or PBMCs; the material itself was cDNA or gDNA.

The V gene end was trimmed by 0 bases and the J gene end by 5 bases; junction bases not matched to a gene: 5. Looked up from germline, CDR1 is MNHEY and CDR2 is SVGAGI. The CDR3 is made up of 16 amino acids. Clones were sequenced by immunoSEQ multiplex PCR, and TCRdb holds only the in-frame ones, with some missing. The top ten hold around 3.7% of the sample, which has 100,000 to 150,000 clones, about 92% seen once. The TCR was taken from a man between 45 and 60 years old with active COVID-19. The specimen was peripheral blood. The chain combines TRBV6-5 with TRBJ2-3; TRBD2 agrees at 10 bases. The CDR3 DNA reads TGTGCCAGCAGTTACTCAGCTAGCGGGGGCCAAGATACGCAGTATTTT. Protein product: CASSYSASGGQDTQYF.